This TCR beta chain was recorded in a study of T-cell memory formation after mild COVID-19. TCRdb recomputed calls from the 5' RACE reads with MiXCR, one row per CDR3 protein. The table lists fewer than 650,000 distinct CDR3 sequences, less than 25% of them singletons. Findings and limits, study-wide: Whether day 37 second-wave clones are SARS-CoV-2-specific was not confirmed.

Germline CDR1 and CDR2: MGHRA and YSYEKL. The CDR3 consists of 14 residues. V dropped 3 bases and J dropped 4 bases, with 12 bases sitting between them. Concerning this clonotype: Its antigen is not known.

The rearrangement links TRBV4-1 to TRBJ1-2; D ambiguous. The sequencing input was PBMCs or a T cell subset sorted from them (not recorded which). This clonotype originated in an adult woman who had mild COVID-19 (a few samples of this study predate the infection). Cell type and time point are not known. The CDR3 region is CASSHRADLYGYTF. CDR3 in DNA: TGCGCCAGCAGCCATCGAGCTGACCTCTATGGCTACACCTTC.